The subject of this entry is one TCR beta chain. Germline V CDR1 and CDR2: SGHRS, YFSETQ. The length of the CDR3 is 19 residues. V gave up 4 bases and J gave up 5 bases, with 30 bases separating them. The entry originates in a study of shared T cell receptors in the human thymus. Sequencing used immunoSEQ multiplex PCR; TCRdb keeps in-frame clones, though not all of them. The sample carries 640,000 or so clones, approximately 87% recorded once. These data also formed part of another study, on human thymus T cells. In that study: Resections from corrective heart surgery supplied the thymus tissue. Usage of V and J genes appeared biased in thymic and blood repertoires. Related studies noted strongly shared thymic repertoires across unrelated people.

V gene TRBV5-1 combines with J gene TRBJ2-5; TRBD1 might be the D (6 bases). The specimen sequenced was thymocytes. This TCR was recovered from a boy in the first two years of life with a congenital heart defect. The CDR3 spells CASSPSPQGPNWAGETQYF. CDR3 coding DNA: TGCGCCAGCAGCCCATCTCCACAGGGTCCGAATTGGGCAGGGGAGACCCAGTACTTC.